This is a list of T cell receptor beta chains from one sample in a study of a mutant IDH1 vaccine in newly diagnosed glioma. Their antigens remain unidentified. Data came from immunoSEQ multiplex PCR; TCRdb stores just in-frame clones and leaves some out. Of around 61,000 clones in the sample, 70% to 85% were seen once. The material was PBMCs, obtained from a glioma patient whose treatment included an IDH1 peptide vaccine. The receptors were gathered from a man over 45 with glioma. Each CDR3 is given with its conserved first and last residue. A D gene is named only where the DNA matches it firmly. Clone sizes are given selectively: once, few, many, or a class where the clone is expanded.

d_gene: TRBD1; v_gene: TRBV28; abundance: -; j_gene: TRBJ1-5; CDR3aa: CASSSGQGIGQPQHF; CDR3nt: TGTGCCAGCAGTTCGGGACAGGGAATTGGTCAGCCCCAGCATTTT
d_gene: -; v_gene: TRBV5-5; abundance: -; j_gene: TRBJ2-6; CDR3aa: CASSLPVILRSGANVLTF; CDR3nt: TGTGCCAGCAGCTTGCCAGTCATCTTGCGCTCTGGGGCCAACGTCCTGACTTTC
d_gene: TRBD1; v_gene: TRBV5-5; abundance: -; j_gene: TRBJ1-4; CDR3aa: CASSLPGQDEKLFF; CDR3nt: TGTGCCAGCAGCCTTCCGGGACAGGATGAAAAACTGTTTTTT
d_gene: -; v_gene: TRBV5-1; abundance: -; j_gene: TRBJ1-2; CDR3aa: CASSLDRLGYTF; CDR3nt: TGCGCCAGCAGCTTGGACCGACTCGGCTACACCTTC
d_gene: -; v_gene: TRBV6-6; abundance: -; j_gene: TRBJ1-1; CDR3aa: CASSYGGRTEAFF; CDR3nt: TGTGCCAGCAGTTACGGGGGTAGGACTGAAGCTTTCTTT
d_gene: -; v_gene: TRBV6-1; abundance: once; j_gene: TRBJ1-1; CDR3aa: CASSHRDLNTEAFF; CDR3nt: TGTGCCAGCAGCCACAGGGACCTTAACACTGAAGCTTTCTTT
d_gene: -; v_gene: TRBV7-8; abundance: few; j_gene: TRBJ1-1; CDR3aa: CASSAPGFEAFF; CDR3nt: TGTGCCAGCAGCGCTCCGGGTTTCGAAGCTTTCTTT
d_gene: -; v_gene: TRBV6-6; abundance: -; j_gene: TRBJ2-5; CDR3aa: CASSSRSRESQTQYF; CDR3nt: TGTGCCAGCAGTTCCCGAAGCCGTGAGTCGCAGACCCAGTACTTC
d_gene: -; v_gene: TRBV29-1; abundance: -; j_gene: TRBJ2-1; CDR3aa: CSAPRDGVSYNEQFF; CDR3nt: TGCAGCGCCCCCCGGGACGGTGTATCCTACAATGAGCAGTTCTTC
d_gene: -; v_gene: TRBV30; abundance: -; j_gene: TRBJ2-5; CDR3aa: CAWSVFRGFQETQYF; CDR3nt: TGTGCCTGGAGTGTATTTAGAGGGTTCCAAGAGACCCAGTACTTC
d_gene: TRBD1; v_gene: TRBV15; abundance: -; j_gene: TRBJ1-1; CDR3aa: CATKTGDNTEAFF; CDR3nt: TGTGCCACCAAGACAGGGGACAACACTGAAGCTTTCTTT
d_gene: -; v_gene: TRBV4-1; abundance: -; j_gene: TRBJ2-3; CDR3aa: CASSQEGGDTQYF; CDR3nt: TGCGCCAGCAGCCAAGAGGGGGGAGATACGCAGTATTTT
d_gene: TRBD2; v_gene: TRBV9; abundance: -; j_gene: TRBJ2-5; CDR3aa: CASSNLAGTRQETQYF; CDR3nt: TGTGCCAGCAGCAACCTAGCGGGGACAAGGCAAGAGACCCAGTACTTC
d_gene: -; v_gene: TRBV30; abundance: -; j_gene: TRBJ2-7; CDR3aa: CAWSRGYEQYF; CDR3nt: TGTGCCTGGAGTAGGGGGTACGAGCAGTACTTC
d_gene: -; v_gene: TRBV19; abundance: -; j_gene: TRBJ2-5; CDR3aa: CASSGPALMEETQYF; CDR3nt: TGTGCCAGTAGTGGTCCGGCGTTAATGGAAGAGACCCAGTACTTC